This TCR beta chain was recorded in a study of blood T cells in healthy people across ages. Total RNA amounts of at least 5.5 micrograms were extracted per sample. Broader study findings: Compared with aged donors, long-lived donors showed fewer expanded clones, suggesting selection.

Comments on this clonotype: The antigen is undetermined.

Through a sample-barcoded 5' primer and a J-beta primer mix, a second PCR was run for roughly 7 to 12 cycles. All cDNA molecules were each tagged by a template-switch adaptor with 12 random nucleotides. Each CDR3 protein gets one entry after TCRdb re-called the 5' RACE reads with MiXCR. Found here are 1.5 million to 2 million distinct CDR3 sequences, roughly 52% of them singletons; the top ten hold 2% to 2.5%. The V gene's germline CDR1 is SQVTM and CDR2 ANQGSEA. V was cut by 7 bases and J by 0 bases, with 22 bases left in between. The CDR3 covers 16 residues. V is TRBV29-1 and J is TRBJ2-7, with D perhaps matching TRBD1 (5 bases). The TCR comes from a woman aged 40 to 55 in good health. The sequenced sample consisted of blood. The CDR3 spells CSARVSKGPSSYEQYF. The CDR3 DNA follows: TGCAGCGCTCGGGTTTCTAAGGGGCCTAGCTCCTACGAGCAGTACTTC.